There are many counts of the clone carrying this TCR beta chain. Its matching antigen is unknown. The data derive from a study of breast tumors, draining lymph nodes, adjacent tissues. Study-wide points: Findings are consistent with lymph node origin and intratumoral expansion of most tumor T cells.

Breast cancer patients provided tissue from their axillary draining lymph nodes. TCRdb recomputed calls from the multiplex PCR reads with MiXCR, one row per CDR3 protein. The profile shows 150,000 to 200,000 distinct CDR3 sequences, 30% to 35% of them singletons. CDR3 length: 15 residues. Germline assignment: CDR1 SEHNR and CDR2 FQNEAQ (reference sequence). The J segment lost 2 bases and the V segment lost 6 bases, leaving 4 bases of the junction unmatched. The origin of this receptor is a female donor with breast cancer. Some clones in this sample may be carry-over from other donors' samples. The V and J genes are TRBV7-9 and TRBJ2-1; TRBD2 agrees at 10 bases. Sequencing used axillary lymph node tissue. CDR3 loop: CASRVGLAAYNEQFF. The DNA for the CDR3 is TGTGCCAGCAGGGTCGGACTAGCGGCCTACAATGAGCAGTTCTTC.